This is a list of T cell receptor beta chains from one sample in a study of memory CD4+ T cells and cytomegalovirus serostatus. Measured with immunoSEQ multiplex PCR; TCRdb has only the in-frame clones, and not every one. Among tens of thousands of clones listed, 83% were seen once. Sequencing input: memory CD4+ T cells from blood. The origin of the receptors is an adult in good health and CMV-seropositive. The CDR3 runs from the conserved cysteine through the conserved F or W. A D gene is named only where the DNA matches it firmly. Where a row states a size, it is once, few, many or the class of an expanded clone; other rows omit it.

TRBD2 | TRBJ2-1 | - | TRBV11-3 | CASSTGLAGGTMKQFF | TGTGCCAGCAGCACCGGACTAGCGGGAGGGACAATGAAGCAGTTCTTC
- | TRBJ2-7 | - | TRBV11-2 | CASSSTYEQYF | TGTGCCAGCAGTTCCACCTACGAGCAGTACTTC
- | TRBJ1-3 | few | TRBV4-3 | CASSQRTVGNTIYF | TGCGCCAGCAGCCAACGGACAGTGGGAAACACCATATATTTT
- | TRBJ1-1 | once | TRBV19 | CASSPWGRGTEAFF | TGTGCCAGTAGTCCCTGGGGGCGCGGAACTGAAGCTTTCTTT
- | TRBJ2-3 | - | TRBV5-1 | CASSLPGSTDTQYF | TGCGCCAGCAGCTTGCCGGGAAGCACAGATACGCAGTATTTT
- | TRBJ1-1 | - | TRBV6-1 | CASRGGHQTEAFF | TGTGCCAGCAGGGGAGGACACCAGACTGAAGCTTTCTTT
- | TRBJ1-3 | - | TRBV18 | CASSQGNTIYF | TGTGCCAGCTCGCAGGGGAACACCATATATTTT
TRBD2 | TRBJ2-7 | - | TRBV19 | CASSSRDLAAEQYF | TGTGCCAGTAGTTCCCGGGACCTAGCGGCCGAGCAGTACTTC
- | TRBJ1-5 | - | TRBV2 | CASSGVRRMFNQPQHF | TGTGCCAGCAGTGGAGTTCGCAGAATGTTTAATCAGCCCCAGCATTTT
- | TRBJ2-7 | - | TRBV10-3 | CAIGRLGSYEQYF | TGTGCCATCGGACGTCTGGGCTCCTACGAGCAGTACTTC
TRBD2 | TRBJ2-3 | once | TRBV27 | CASRSWTSPTDTQYF | TGTGCCAGCAGATCCTGGACTAGCCCCACAGATACGCAGTATTTT
- | TRBJ2-5 | - | TRBV7-9 | CASSSHPQGTQYF | TGTGCCAGCAGCTCCCACCCACAGGGGACCCAGTACTTC
TRBD1 | TRBJ1-1 | - | TRBV27 | CASSLTGQGASFEAFF | TGTGCCAGCAGTTTAACTGGGCAGGGGGCGTCTTTTGAAGCTTTCTTT
TRBD2 | TRBJ2-3 | few | TRBV4-3 | CASSFRTSWGADTQYF | TGCGCCAGCAGCTTCCGGACTAGCTGGGGGGCAGATACGCAGTATTTT
- | TRBJ1-1 | medium-sized | TRBV6-1 | CASSNTEAFF | TGTGCCAGCAGTAACACTGAAGCTTTCTTT
- | TRBJ2-5 | - | TRBV11-2 | CASSLGVGRETQYF | TGTGCCAGCAGCTTAGGAGTGGGCCGGGAGACCCAGTACTTC
- | TRBJ1-2 | - | TRBV5-1 | CASSLGSTDYGYTF | TGCGCCAGCAGCTTGGGCAGTACGGACTATGGCTACACCTTC
- | TRBJ2-4 | - | TRBV29-1 | CSVHSKNIQYF | TGCAGCGTTCACAGTAAAAACATTCAGTACTTC
TRBD2 | TRBJ2-3 | - | TRBV10-3 | CAISPGLAGGPVADTQYF | TGTGCCATCAGCCCGGGACTAGCGGGAGGGCCAGTCGCAGATACGCAGTATTTT
TRBD2 | TRBJ2-7 | - | TRBV28 | CASRAGLAGVEQYF | TGTGCCAGCAGGGCGGGGCTAGCGGGAGTAGAGCAGTACTTC
- | TRBJ1-1 | - | TRBV6-1 | CASSEDTGVDAFF | TGTGCCAGCAGTGAGGATACCGGGGTCGACGCTTTCTTT
- | TRBJ2-7 | - | TRBV2 | CASSEVTEQYF | TGTGCCAGCAGTGAAGTCACCGAGCAGTACTTC
- | TRBJ1-5 | once | TRBV12-5 | CASGYRAFNQPQHF | TGTGCTAGTGGTTACCGGGCCTTCAATCAGCCCCAGCATTTT
- | TRBJ1-1 | few | TRBV7-8 | CASSPREGLTLAFF | TGTGCCAGCAGCCCTAGAGAGGGTCTGACGCTGGCTTTCTTT
TRBD2 | TRBJ2-1 | once | TRBV19 | CASSVQLAGGYNEQFF | TGTGCCAGTAGTGTCCAACTAGCGGGGGGCTACAATGAGCAGTTCTTC
TRBD1 | TRBJ2-7 | - | TRBV18 | CASSPQKTGGGHEQYF | TGTGCCAGCTCACCGCAAAAGACAGGGGGCGGCCACGAGCAGTACTTC
- | TRBJ1-4 | - | TRBV2 | CASSGGITNEKLFF | TGTGCCAGCAGTGGGGGCATCACTAATGAAAAACTGTTTTTT
TRBD1 | TRBJ1-4 | once | TRBV25-1 | CASSRDSTNEKLFF | TGTGCCAGCAGTAGGGACAGCACTAATGAAAAACTGTTTTTT
- | TRBJ2-1 | - | TRBV10-3 | CATSTANEQFF | TGTGCCACCTCGACGGCCAATGAGCAGTTCTTC
TRBD1 | TRBJ1-2 | once | TRBV7-3 | CASSPGGENGYTF | TGTGCCAGCAGCCCAGGGGGCGAGAATGGCTACACCTTC
- | TRBJ2-5 | few | TRBV5-1 | CASSLGQVAQETQYF | TGCGCCAGCAGCTTAGGACAAGTCGCCCAAGAGACCCAGTACTTC
TRBD1 | TRBJ1-1 | - | TRBV28 | CASSLEGRGYTEAFF | TGTGCCAGCAGTTTAGAAGGCAGGGGGTACACTGAAGCTTTCTTT
- | TRBJ2-3 | - | TRBV6-5 | CASSYSTPPEQYF | TGTGCCAGCAGTTACTCGACTCCCCCTGAGCAGTATTTT
TRBD2 | TRBJ2-3 | - | TRBV4-2 | CASSQAWGGAGTTDTQYF | TGTGCCAGCAGCCAAGCGTGGGGAGGAGCGGGAACCACAGATACGCAGTATTTT
- | TRBJ1-5 | - | TRBV25-1 | CASSAESGNQPQHF | TGTGCCAGCAGTGCAGAATCCGGTAATCAGCCCCAGCATTTT
TRBD1 | TRBJ1-2 | - | TRBV6-5 | CASRTGSYGYTF | TGTGCCAGCAGGACAGGGTCCTATGGCTACACCTTC
TRBD1 | TRBJ2-7 | once | TRBV28 | CASRPTTGESEQYF | TGTGCCAGCAGACCTACAACAGGGGAAAGCGAGCAGTACTTC
TRBD2 | TRBJ2-3 | - | TRBV14 | CASSQDGGIGTDTQYF | TGTGCCAGCAGCCAAGACGGGGGGATTGGGACAGATACGCAGTATTTT
TRBD2 | TRBJ2-1 | - | TRBV28 | CASSRTSGRYEQFF | TGTGCCAGCAGTCGCACTAGCGGGAGATATGAGCAGTTCTTC
- | TRBJ2-3 | - | TRBV6-5 | CAFRGYSLTDTQYF | TGTGCCTTCCGCGGTTACAGTTTAACAGATACGCAGTATTTT
TRBD2 | TRBJ2-7 | - | TRBV7-2 | CASSFGLAGVEQYF | TGTGCCAGCAGCTTCGGACTAGCGGGAGTCGAGCAGTACTTC
- | TRBJ1-1 | - | TRBV18 | CASSPRLMNTEAFF | TGTGCCAGCTCACCACGCCTAATGAACACTGAAGCTTTCTTT
- | TRBJ1-2 | once | TRBV5-1 | CASSSTVDGYTF | TGCGCCAGCAGCTCGACAGTAGATGGCTACACCTTC
- | TRBJ2-2 | - | TRBV19 | CASSRQYGSGELFF | TGTGCCAGTAGTCGTCAGTATGGTAGCGGGGAGCTGTTTTTT